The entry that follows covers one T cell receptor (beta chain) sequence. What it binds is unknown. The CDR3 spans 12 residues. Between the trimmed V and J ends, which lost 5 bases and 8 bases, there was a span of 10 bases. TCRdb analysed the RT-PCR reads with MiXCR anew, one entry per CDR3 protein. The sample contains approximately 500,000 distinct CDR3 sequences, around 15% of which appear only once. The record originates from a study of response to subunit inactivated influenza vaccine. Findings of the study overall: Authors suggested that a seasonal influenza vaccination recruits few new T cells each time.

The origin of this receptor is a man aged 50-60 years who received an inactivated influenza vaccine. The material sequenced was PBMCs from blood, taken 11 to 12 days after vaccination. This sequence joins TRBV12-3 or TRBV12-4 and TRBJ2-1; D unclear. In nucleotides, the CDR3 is TGTGCCAGCAGTCGGCCGGGTTATGAGCAGTTCTTC. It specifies CASSRPGYEQFF.